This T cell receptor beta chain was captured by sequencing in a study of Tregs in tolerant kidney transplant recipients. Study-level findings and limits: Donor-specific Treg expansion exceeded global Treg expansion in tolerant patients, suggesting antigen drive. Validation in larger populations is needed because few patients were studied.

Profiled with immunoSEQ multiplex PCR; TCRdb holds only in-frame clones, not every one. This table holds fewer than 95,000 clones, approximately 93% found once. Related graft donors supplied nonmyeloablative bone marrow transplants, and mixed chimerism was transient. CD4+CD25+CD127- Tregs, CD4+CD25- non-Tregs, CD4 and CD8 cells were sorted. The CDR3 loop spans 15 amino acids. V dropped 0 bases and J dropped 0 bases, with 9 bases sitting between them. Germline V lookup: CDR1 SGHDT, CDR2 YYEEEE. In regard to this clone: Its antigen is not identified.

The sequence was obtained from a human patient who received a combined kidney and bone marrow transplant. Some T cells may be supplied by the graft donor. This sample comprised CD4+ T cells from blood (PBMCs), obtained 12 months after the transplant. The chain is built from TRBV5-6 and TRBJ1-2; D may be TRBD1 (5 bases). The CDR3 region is CASSLDDRANYGYTF. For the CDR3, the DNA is TGTGCCAGCAGCTTGGACGACAGAGCTAACTATGGCTACACCTTC.